This TCR beta chain was captured by sequencing in a study of cytomegalovirus exposure and HLA in healthy donors. The overall study: Of a few hundred genotyped donors, 81% clustered with self-reported Caucasian donors. Regarding the study as a whole: Most sequenced TCRs were rare (though some public TCRs occurred in many donors). With DRB1 most and HLA-C fewest, TCR association rates differed between HLA loci in a later analysis.

V lost 3 bases and J lost 1, with 17 bases in between. The CDR3 sequence is 17 residues long. CDR1 is SEHNR and CDR2 is FQNEAQ in the germline V gene (reference sequence). The donors, nominally healthy at sampling, likely had unrecorded immune exposures. PCR used 60 Vbeta primers and 13 Jbeta primers. Measured with immunoSEQ multiplex PCR; TCRdb has only the in-frame clones, and not every one. The table includes 200,000 or so clones, roughly 84% detected once. The count of this clone is one. What it binds is not known. The sequence was collected from a boy younger than 18 in good health and CMV-seronegative. Source material: PBMCs. This chain links TRBV7-9 with TRBJ2-3; no firm D call. In nucleotides, the CDR3 is TGTGCCAGCAGCTTTATCGAGCAAAAAAACGGCACAGATACGCAGTATTTT. It yields the protein CASSFIEQKNGTDTQYF.